The 24 T cell receptor beta chains below come from one sample, sequenced in a study of blood T cell repertoires in COVID-19. Clones were read by immunoSEQ multiplex PCR, and TCRdb kept only the in-frame ones, dropping some. The table lists approximately 140,000 clones, 70% to 90% of them singletons. Sequenced sample: peripheral blood. These receptor sequences come from a man in his 70s with active COVID-19.

The V and J genes are TRBV19 and TRBJ2-1, with 12 bases that match TRBD2. The V and J ends lost 8 bases and 10 bases, in that order; junction bases with no gene match: 12. CDR1 and CDR2 (germline): LNHDA, SQIVND (reference sequence). This CDR3 is built from 15 residues. The chain's CDR3 is CASGSGTSGRYEQFF. CDR3 bases: TGTGCCAGTGGTAGTGGTACTAGCGGGAGGTACGAGCAGTTCTTC. The full variable domain, in which reference TRBV19 and TRBJ2-1 provide the parts outside the CDR3, is DGGITQSPKYLFRKEGQNVTLSCEQNLNHDAMYWYRQDPGQGLRLIYYSQIVNDFQKGDIAEGYSVSREKKESFPLTVTSAQKNPTAFYLCASGSGTSGRYEQFFGPGTRLTVL.

The chain joins TRBV7-2 to TRBJ2-7; D remains unclear. This CDR3 spans 14 amino acids. V lost 5 bases, J lost 0 bases, and 11 bases lay in between. Germline V gene sequence: CDR1 SGHTA, CDR2 FQGNSA. For the CDR3, the DNA is TGTGCCAGCAGCCGTACTTCTTTCTCCTACGAGCAGTACTTC. The encoded protein is CASSRTSFSYEQYF.

CDR3 protein: CASTLSGQRFTDTQYF. The CDR3 region has the DNA TGTGCCAGCACCCTTTCCGGACAGAGGTTCACAGATACGCAGTATTTT. The chain joins TRBV5-8 to TRBJ2-3; D perhaps matches TRBD1 (6 bases). V shed 6 bases and J shed 2 bases, with 19 bases lying between them. The CDR3 loop spans 16 amino acids. Looked up from germline, CDR1 is SGHTS and CDR2 is YDEGEE.

The chain recombines TRBV5-1 with TRBJ2-2; 7 bases align to TRBD1. The CDR3 runs 17 residues. Per germline, CDR1 SGHRS and CDR2 YFSETQ. J was trimmed by 4 bases and V by 2 bases; bases with no gene match: 11. For the CDR3, the DNA is TGCGCCAGCAGCTTTTCTAGCCCCAGACAGGGCACCGGGGAGCTGTTTTTT. It encodes CASSFSSPRQGTGELFF.

This chain uses TRBV2 with TRBJ1-2; D is ambiguous. This CDR3 region has 12 residues. Per the germline V gene, CDR1 is SNHLY and CDR2 is FYNNEI. V was trimmed by 6 bases and J by 1 base, leaving 6 bases between them. CDR3 loop: CASREVNYGYTF. In DNA form, the CDR3 reads TGTGCCAGCAGGGAGGTTAACTATGGCTACACCTTC.

DNA for the CDR3: TGTGCCAGCTCATCCTGGACTAGCACAACAGATACGCAGTATTTT. It specifies CASSSWTSTTDTQYF. The chain employs TRBV18 and TRBJ2-3; 8 bases map to TRBD2. The CDR3 consists of 15 residues. J gave up 3 bases and V 5 bases, and 7 bases lay outside the gene matches. Germline V lookup: CDR1 KGHSH, CDR2 LQKENI.

CDR3 sequence reads: CASSYSSWARDQKLFF. The DNA of the CDR3 is TGTGCCAGCAGTTACTCGAGCTGGGCCAGGGATCAAAAACTGTTTTTT. The chain combines TRBV6-2 or TRBV6-3 with TRBJ1-4, with D possibly being TRBD1 (5 bases). Germline assignment: CDR1 MNHEY and CDR2 SVGEGT. The CDR3 totals 16 residues. Trimming stripped 0 bases from V and 9 bases from J, with 17 bases between.

CDR3 loop: CASSLAAGSYEQYF. The CDR3 DNA follows: TGTGCCAGCAGCTTAGCGGCAGGCTCCTACGAGCAGTACTTC. The genes are TRBV7-2 and TRBJ2-7, with D uncertain. CDR3 length: 14 residues. Germline lookup yields CDR1 SGHTA and CDR2 FQGNSA. V was clipped by 0 bases and J by 0 bases, with 6 bases between them.

The V and J genes are TRBV24-1 and TRBJ2-1; TRBD2 matches 7 bases. With V trimmed by 4 bases and J by 3 bases, 2 bases remained unmatched. This CDR3 is 14 amino acids long. Germline V lookup: CDR1 KGHDR, CDR2 SFDVKD. The CDR3 DNA follows: TGTGCCACCAGTGAGGGGGGGAGCTACAATGAGCAGTTCTTC. Amino acids: CATSEGGSYNEQFF.

The rearrangement uses TRBV25-1 and TRBJ2-5, with 8 bases aligning to TRBD2. The CDR3 covers 14 residues. The V segment lost 6 bases and the J segment 4 bases; nucleotides outside the gene matches: 7. Germline assignment: CDR1 MGHDK and CDR2 SYGVNS. CDR3 in DNA: TGTGCCAGCAGCGAGCGGGAGTTACGAGAGACCCAGTACTTC. This translates into CASSERELRETQYF.

This clone was detected only a few times. This chain joins TRBV7-9 and TRBJ2-1; TRBD2 matches at 9 bases. Trimming cost V 1 base and J 9 bases; bases outside gene matches: 7. CDR3 length: 15 amino acids. Germline V CDR1 and CDR2: SEHNR, FQNEAQ (reference sequence). CDR3 coding DNA: TGTGCCAGCAGCTTAGGCGGGAGGGTTCTCTCTGAGCAGTTCTTC. Translating gives CASSLGGRVLSEQFF. The full variable domain, in which reference TRBV7-9 and TRBJ2-1 provide the parts outside the CDR3, is DTGVSQNPRHKITKRGQNVTFRCDPISEHNRLYWYRQTLGQGPEFLTYFQNEAQLEKSRLLSDRFSAERPKGSFSTLEIQRTEQGDSAMYLCASSLGGRVLSEQFFGPGTRLTVL.

This sequence joins TRBV7-8 and TRBJ2-7, with D unresolved. The V end lost 1 base, the J end lost 7 bases, and 17 bases lay between the germline ends. Germline CDR1 is SGHVS and CDR2 is FQNEAQ. CDR3 length: 15 residues. The CDR3 protein is CASSLGVAGPWEQYF. The CDR3 nucleotides are TGTGCCAGCAGCTTAGGGGTGGCAGGTCCGTGGGAGCAGTACTTC.

V gene TRBV28 combines with J gene TRBJ2-1; TRBD2 aligns across 9 bases. The CDR3 has 14 residues. Trimming removed 3 bases from V and 5 bases from J; junction bases left unmatched: 2. The germline V gene encodes CDR1 MDHEN and CDR2 SYDVKM. CDR3 bases: TGTGCCAGCAGTTTTCGCGGGAGGGACAATGAGCAGTTCTTC. Its protein is CASSFRGRDNEQFF.

The J gene is TRBJ1-6, the V gene TRBV5-3, with D hard to call. TRBV5-3 is placed among ORFs of uncertain function. V shed 0 bases and J shed 8 bases, with 3 bases lying between them. The CDR3 has 12 residues. In DNA, the CDR3 is TGTGCCAGAAGCTTGGCTTATTCACCCCTCCACTTT. Residues: CARSLAYSPLHF.

V usage is TRBV12-3 or TRBV12-4 and J usage is TRBJ1-1, with unresolved D. V was shortened by 8 bases and J by 3 bases, with 10 bases between the two germline ends. The CDR3 contains 12 residues. CDR3 bases: TGTGCCAGCGCGCGCGGGGACACTGAAGCTTTCTTT. Protein: CASARGDTEAFF.

In this sample, this clone turned up once. An end of the junction does not agree with germline; a read error may underlie this. The chain is built from TRBV5-5 and TRBJ2-1; TRBD2 matches at 7 bases. Germline V gene data show CDR1 as SGHKS and CDR2 as YYEKEE (reference sequence). This CDR3 is 17 amino acids long. In DNA, the CDR3 is TGTGCCAGCAGCTCCCCGACTAGCTTTGCCCCCGCGGCGGGAATGGTCTTC. Residues: CASSSPTSFAPAAGMVF.

The rearrangement joins TRBV2 to TRBJ2-2; 10 bases fit TRBD2. The CDR3 spans 15 residues. Trimming at V came to 8 bases and at J to 8 bases, leaving 11 bases not matched to a gene. Germline assignment: CDR1 SNHLY and CDR2 FYNNEI. CDR3 loop: CASGGASGSSGELFF. DNA of the CDR3: TGTGCCAGCGGAGGGGCTAGCGGGAGTTCGGGGGAGCTGTTTTTT.

This clone was observed a handful of times. The chain is built from TRBV4-2 and TRBJ1-6, with TRBD1 matching 7 bases. Germline V gene sequence: CDR1 LGHNA, CDR2 YNFKEQ. CDR3 length: 16 amino acids. With 6 bases clipped from V and 4 bases from J, the junction kept 9 bases outside the gene matches. The CDR3 loop reads CASRERSTGYNSPLHF. The CDR3 DNA follows: TGTGCCAGCAGGGAACGATCGACAGGGTATAATTCACCCCTCCACTTT.

This chain uses TRBV6-5 with TRBJ1-1; no reliable D call. There are 15 residues in the CDR3. Germline CDR1 reads MNHEY; CDR2 reads SVGAGI. Trimming shortened V by 5 bases and J by 2 bases, and 15 bases separated the two germline ends. This chain's CDR3 is CASSSAFRGNTEAFF. CDR3 DNA sequence: TGTGCCAGCAGTAGCGCATTTCGGGGTAACACTGAAGCTTTCTTT.

The genes are TRBV3-1 (or the pseudogene TRBV3-2) and TRBJ2-3, with TRBD2 identical over 7 bases. This CDR3 has 16 residues. Trimming took 0 bases from V and 0 from J; bases not matched to a gene: 3. The germline CDR1 and CDR2 sequences are LGHDT and YNNKEL (reference sequence). The CDR3 is CASSQDSGLSTDTQYF. For the CDR3, the DNA is TGTGCCAGCAGCCAAGATAGCGGGCTTAGCACAGATACGCAGTATTTT.

The chain employs TRBV7-2 and TRBJ2-1; 7 bases align to TRBD2. CDR1 and CDR2 from the germline V gene are SGHTA and FQGNSA. This CDR3 contains 15 residues. The V segment lost 3 bases and the J segment 4 bases; nucleotides outside the gene matches: 6. Written as DNA, the CDR3 is TGTGCCAGCAGCTTTACCAGTAGCGGGTACAATGAGCAGTTCTTC. Translated: CASSFTSSGYNEQFF.

The V gene is TRBV23-1, the J gene TRBJ2-7, with a possible D match to TRBD2 (7 bases). TRBV23-1 is an ORF, and what it does is uncertain. The CDR3 spans 17 residues. Trimming pared 11 bases from V and 2 bases from J, leaving 28 bases between. The CDR3 protein is CAGGGGRTPRPTYEQYF. The CDR3 nucleotides read TGCGCCGGAGGGGGAGGGCGGACCCCCCGGCCTACCTACGAGCAGTACTTC.

J is TRBJ2-5 and V is TRBV30; TRBD2 matches at 10 bases. V gave up 3 bases and J gave up 3 bases; unmatched junction bases: 10. This CDR3 spans 16 amino acids. Germline loops: CDR1 GTSNPN, CDR2 SVGIG (reference sequence). This CDR3 reads CAWSPSGTSGKETQYF. DNA of the CDR3: TGTGCCTGGAGCCCCTCCGGAACTAGCGGGAAAGAGACCCAGTACTTC. The complete variable domain, with remaining parts taken from reference TRBV30 and TRBJ2-5, reads SQTIHQWPATLVQPVGSPLSLECTVEGTSNPNLYWYRQAAGRGLQLLFYSVGIGQISSEVPQNLSASRPQDRQFILSSKKLLLSDSGFYLCAWSPSGTSGKETQYFGPGTRLLVL.

This chain joins TRBV2 and TRBJ2-3; maybe TRBD2 (7 bases). V was trimmed by 5 bases and J by 1 base, leaving 13 bases between them. The germline V gene has CDR1 SNHLY and CDR2 FYNNEI. This CDR3 is 15 amino acids long. CDR3 loop: CASSNQGGGTDTQYF. CDR3 nucleotides: TGTGCCAGCAGTAATCAAGGGGGGGGCACAGATACGCAGTATTTT.